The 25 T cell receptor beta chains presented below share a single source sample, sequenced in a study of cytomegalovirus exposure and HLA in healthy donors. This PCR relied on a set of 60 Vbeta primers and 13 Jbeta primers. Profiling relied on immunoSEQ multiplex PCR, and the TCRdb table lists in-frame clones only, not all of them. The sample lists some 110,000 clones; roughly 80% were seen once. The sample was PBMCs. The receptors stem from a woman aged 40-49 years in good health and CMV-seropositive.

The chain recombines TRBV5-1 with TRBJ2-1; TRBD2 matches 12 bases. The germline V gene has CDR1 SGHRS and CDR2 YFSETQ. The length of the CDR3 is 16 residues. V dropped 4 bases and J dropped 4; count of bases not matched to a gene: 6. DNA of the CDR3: TGCGCCAGCAGCCCATTGACTAGCGGGGGATACAATGAGCAGTTCTTC. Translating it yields CASSPLTSGGYNEQFF.

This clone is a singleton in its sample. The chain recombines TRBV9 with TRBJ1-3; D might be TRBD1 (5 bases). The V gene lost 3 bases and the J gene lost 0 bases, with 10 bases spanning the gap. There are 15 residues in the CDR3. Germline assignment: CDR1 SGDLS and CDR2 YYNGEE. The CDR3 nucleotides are TGTGCCAGCAGCGGGGGCGGCAGCTCTGGAAACACCATATATTTT. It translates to CASSGGGSSGNTIYF.

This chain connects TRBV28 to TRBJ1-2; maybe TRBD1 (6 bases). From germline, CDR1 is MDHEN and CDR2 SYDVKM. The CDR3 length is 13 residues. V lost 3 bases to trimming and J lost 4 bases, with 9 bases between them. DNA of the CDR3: TGTGCCAGCAGTTTCCCCAGGGGCTATGGCTACACCTTC. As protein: CASSFPRGYGYTF.

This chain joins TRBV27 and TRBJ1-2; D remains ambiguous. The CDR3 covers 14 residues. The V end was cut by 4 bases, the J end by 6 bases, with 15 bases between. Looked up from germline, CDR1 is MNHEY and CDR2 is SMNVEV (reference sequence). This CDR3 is CASSSGLPRNGYTF. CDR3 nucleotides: TGTGCCAGCAGTTCTGGCCTTCCACGCAATGGCTACACCTTC.

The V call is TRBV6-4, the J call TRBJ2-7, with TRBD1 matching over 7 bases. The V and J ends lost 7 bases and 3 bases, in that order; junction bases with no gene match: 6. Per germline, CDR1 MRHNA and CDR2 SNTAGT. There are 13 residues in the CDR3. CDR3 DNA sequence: TGTGCCAGCATCTTACAGGGGAGCTACGAGCAGTACTTC. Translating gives CASILQGSYEQYF.

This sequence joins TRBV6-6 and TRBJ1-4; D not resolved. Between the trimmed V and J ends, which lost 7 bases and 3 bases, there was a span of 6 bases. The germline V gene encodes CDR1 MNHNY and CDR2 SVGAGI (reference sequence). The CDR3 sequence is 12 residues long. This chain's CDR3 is CASKGANEKLFF. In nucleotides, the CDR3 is TGTGCCAGCAAGGGAGCTAATGAAAAACTGTTTTTT.

The CDR3 here is CASSSRSGEQYF. The CDR3 DNA sequence: TGTGCCAGCAGCTCCCGCTCGGGAGAGCAGTACTTC. The chain joins TRBV13 to TRBJ2-7; tentatively, D is TRBD2 (5 bases). The CDR3 sequence is 12 residues long. The germline V gene has CDR1 PRHDT and CDR2 FYEKMQ (reference sequence). V lost 4 bases, J lost 7 bases, and 11 bases lay in between.

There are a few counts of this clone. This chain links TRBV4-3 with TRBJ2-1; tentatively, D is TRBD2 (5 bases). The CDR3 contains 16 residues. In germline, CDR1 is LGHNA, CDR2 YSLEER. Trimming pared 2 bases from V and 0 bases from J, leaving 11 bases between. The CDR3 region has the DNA TGCGCCAGCAGCCAATGGGAGAGCTACTCCTACAATGAGCAGTTCTTC. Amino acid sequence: CASSQWESYSYNEQFF.

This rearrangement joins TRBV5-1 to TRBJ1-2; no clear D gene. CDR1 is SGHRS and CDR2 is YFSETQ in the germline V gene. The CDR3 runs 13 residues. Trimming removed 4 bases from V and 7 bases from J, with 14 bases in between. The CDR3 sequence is CASSEPARGGYTF. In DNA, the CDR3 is TGCGCCAGCAGCGAGCCTGCCCGGGGTGGCTACACCTTC.

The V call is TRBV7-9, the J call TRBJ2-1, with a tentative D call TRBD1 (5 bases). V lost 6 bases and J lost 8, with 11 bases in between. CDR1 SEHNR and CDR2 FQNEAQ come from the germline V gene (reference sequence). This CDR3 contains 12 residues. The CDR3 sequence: CASRPGFDEQFF. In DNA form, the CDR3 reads TGTGCCAGCAGGCCAGGGTTCGATGAGCAGTTCTTC.

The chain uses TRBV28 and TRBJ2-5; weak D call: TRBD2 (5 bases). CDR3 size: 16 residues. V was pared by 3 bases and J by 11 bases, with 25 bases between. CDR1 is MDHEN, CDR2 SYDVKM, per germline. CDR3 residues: CASSFIRRLTTGSQYF. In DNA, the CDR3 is TGTGCCAGCAGTTTTATCCGGCGGCTGACGACGGGATCGCAGTACTTC.

The CDR3 region has the DNA TGTGCCAGCAGTCGAGAGACCCAGTACTTC. It translates to CASSRETQYF. The chain employs TRBV28 and TRBJ2-5; no definite D call. From germline, CDR1 is MDHEN and CDR2 SYDVKM. V shed 5 bases and J shed 4 bases, with 2 bases lying between them. The CDR3 contains 10 residues.

The DNA for the CDR3 is TGTGCCAGCAGCCATGCCGGGGGAGTAGGTCAGCCCCAGCATTTT. This sequence encodes CASSHAGGVGQPQHF. This chain uses TRBV7-9 with TRBJ1-5; perhaps TRBD1 as D (5 bases). This CDR3 is 15 amino acids long. Germline lookup yields CDR1 SEHNR and CDR2 FQNEAQ (reference sequence). The V gene lost 5 bases and the J gene lost 6 bases, with 17 bases spanning the gap.

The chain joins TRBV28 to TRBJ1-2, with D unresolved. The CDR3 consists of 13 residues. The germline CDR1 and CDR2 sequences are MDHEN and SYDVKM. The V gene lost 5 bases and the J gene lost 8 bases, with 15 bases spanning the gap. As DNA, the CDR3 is TGTGCCAGCAGTCCCCGATGGGAGGAGGGCTACACCTTC. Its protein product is CASSPRWEEGYTF.

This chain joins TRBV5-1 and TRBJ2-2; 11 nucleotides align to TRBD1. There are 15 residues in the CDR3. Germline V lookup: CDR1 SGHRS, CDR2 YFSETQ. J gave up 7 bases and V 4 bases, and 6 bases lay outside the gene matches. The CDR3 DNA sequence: TGCGCCAGCAGCAACGGACAGGGGGCGCTCGGGGAGCTGTTTTTT. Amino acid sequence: CASSNGQGALGELFF.

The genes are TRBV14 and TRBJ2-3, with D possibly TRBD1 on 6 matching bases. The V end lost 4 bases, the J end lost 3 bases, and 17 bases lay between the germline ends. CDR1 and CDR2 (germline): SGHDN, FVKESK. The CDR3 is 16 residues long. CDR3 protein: CASSLPMRGWTDTQYF. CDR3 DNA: TGTGCCAGCAGCCTGCCTATGAGGGGGTGGACAGATACGCAGTATTTT.

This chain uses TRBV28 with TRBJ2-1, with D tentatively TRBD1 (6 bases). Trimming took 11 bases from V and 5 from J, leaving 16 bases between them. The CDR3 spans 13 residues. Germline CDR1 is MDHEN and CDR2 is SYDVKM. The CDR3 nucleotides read TGTGCCTCCAGCTGGGGGCTTGACAATGAGCAGTTCTTC. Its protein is CASSWGLDNEQFF.

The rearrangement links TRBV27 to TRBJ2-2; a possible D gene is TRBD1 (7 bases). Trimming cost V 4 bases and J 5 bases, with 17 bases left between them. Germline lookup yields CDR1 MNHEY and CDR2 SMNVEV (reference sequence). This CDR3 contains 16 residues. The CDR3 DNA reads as TGTGCCAGCAGTTCAAAAATCAGGGGGAGGACCGGGGAGCTGTTTTTT. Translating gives CASSSKIRGRTGELFF.

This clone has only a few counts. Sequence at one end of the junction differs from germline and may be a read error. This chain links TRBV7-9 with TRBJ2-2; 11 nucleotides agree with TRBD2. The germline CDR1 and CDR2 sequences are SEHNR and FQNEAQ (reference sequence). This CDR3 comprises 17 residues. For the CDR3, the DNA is TGTTCCAGCAGTTTAACTAGCGGGAGCCCCTACACCGGGGAGCTGTTTTTT. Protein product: CSSSLTSGSPYTGELFF. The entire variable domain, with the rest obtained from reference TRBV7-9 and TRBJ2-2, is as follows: DTGVSQNPRHKITKRGQNVTFRCDPISEHNRLYWYRQTLGQGPEFLTYFQNEAQLEKSRLLSDRFSAERPKGSFSTLEIQRTEQGDSAMYLCSSSLTSGSPYTGELFFGEGSRLTVL.

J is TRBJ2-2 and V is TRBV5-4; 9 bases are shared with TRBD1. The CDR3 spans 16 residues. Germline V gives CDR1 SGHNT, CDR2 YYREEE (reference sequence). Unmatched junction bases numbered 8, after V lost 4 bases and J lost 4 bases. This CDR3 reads CASSPPGQGFTGELFF. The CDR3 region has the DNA TGTGCCAGCAGCCCCCCGGGACAGGGATTCACCGGGGAGCTGTTTTTT.

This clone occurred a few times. The CDR3 region is CASSLDSSVYTEAFF. Written as DNA, the CDR3 is TGTGCCAGCAGCTTAGACAGTAGTGTGTACACTGAAGCTTTCTTT. This rearrangement joins TRBV7-2 to TRBJ1-1; D is unclear. Deletions cut 1 base from V and 3 bases from J, with 12 bases between. The CDR3 spans 15 residues. Per germline, CDR1 SGHTA and CDR2 FQGNSA.

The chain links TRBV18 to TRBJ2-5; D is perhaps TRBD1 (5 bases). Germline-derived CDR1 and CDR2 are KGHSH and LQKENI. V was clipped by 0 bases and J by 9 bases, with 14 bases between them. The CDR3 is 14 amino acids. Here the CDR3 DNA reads TGTGCCAGCTCACCACCTGGTAGGGAAGGGGCCCAGTACTTC. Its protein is CASSPPGREGAQYF.

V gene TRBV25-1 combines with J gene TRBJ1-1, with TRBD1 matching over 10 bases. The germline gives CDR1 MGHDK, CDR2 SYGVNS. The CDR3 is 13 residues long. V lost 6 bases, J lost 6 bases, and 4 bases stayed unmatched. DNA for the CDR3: TGTGCCAGCAGAGACAGGGGGCCCGCTGAAGCTTTCTTT. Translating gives CASRDRGPAEAFF.

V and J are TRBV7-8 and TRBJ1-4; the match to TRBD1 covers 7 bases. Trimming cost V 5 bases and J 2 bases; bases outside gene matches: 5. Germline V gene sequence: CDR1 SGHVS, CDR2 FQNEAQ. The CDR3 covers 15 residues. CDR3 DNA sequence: TGTGCCAGCAGCGCCCGACAGGGCACTAATGAAAAACTGTTTTTT. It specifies CASSARQGTNEKLFF. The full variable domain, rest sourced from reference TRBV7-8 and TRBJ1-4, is GAGVSQSPRYKVAKRGQDVALRCDPISGHVSLFWYQQALGQGPEFLTYFQNEAQLDKSGLPSDRFFAERPEGSVSTLKIQRTQQEDSAVYLCASSARQGTNEKLFFGSGTQLSVL.

The CDR3 spells CSVQTASSYEQYF. The CDR3 DNA follows: TGCAGCGTTCAGACAGCTAGCTCCTACGAGCAGTACTTC. The V gene is TRBV29-1, the J gene TRBJ2-7, with D possibly TRBD1 on 5 matching bases. The CDR3 is 13 residues long. Germline V gene sequence: CDR1 SQVTM, CDR2 ANQGSEA. Deletions cut 5 bases from V and 0 bases from J, with 11 bases between.